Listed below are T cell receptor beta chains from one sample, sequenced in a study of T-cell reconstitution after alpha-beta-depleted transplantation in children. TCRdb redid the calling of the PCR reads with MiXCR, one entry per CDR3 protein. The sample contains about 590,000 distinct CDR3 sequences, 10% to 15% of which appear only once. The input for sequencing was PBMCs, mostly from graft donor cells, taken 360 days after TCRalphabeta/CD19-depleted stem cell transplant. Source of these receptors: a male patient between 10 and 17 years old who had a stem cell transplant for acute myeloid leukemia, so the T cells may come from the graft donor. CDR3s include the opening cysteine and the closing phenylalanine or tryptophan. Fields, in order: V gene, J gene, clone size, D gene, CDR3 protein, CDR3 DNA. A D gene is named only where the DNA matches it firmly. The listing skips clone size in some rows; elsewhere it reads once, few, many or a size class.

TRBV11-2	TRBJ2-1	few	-	CASSLRGTSYNEQFF	TGTGCCAGCAGCTTGCGGGGAACCTCCTACAATGAGCAGTTCTTC
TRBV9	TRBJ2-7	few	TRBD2	CASSGSGRAREQYF	TGTGCCAGCAGCGGAAGCGGGAGGGCGAGGGAGCAGTACTTC
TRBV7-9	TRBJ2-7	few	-	CASSSRGGDGSYEQYF	TGTGCCAGCAGCTCGCGCGGCGGTGATGGTAGTTACGAGCAGTACTTC
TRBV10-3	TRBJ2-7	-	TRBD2	CATASGRAEEQYF	TGTGCCACCGCTAGCGGGAGGGCTGAAGAGCAGTACTTC
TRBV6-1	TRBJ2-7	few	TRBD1	CASSQNQGAHEQYF	TGTGCCAGCAGCCAAAATCAGGGGGCCCACGAGCAGTACTTC
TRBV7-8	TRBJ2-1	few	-	CASSLGLLLDNEQFF	TGTGCCAGCAGCTTAGGTTTATTACTCGACAATGAGCAGTTCTTC
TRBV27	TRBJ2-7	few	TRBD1	CASSLWTGFRYEQYF	TGTGCCAGCAGTTTATGGACAGGGTTCCGCTACGAGCAGTACTTC
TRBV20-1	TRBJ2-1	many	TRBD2	CSARSGTSRYNEQFF	TGCAGTGCTAGGTCCGGGACTAGCAGGTACAATGAGCAGTTCTTC
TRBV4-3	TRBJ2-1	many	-	CASSQGVSGPSINEQFF	TGCGCCAGCAGCCAAGGGGTTAGCGGCCCAAGCATCAATGAGCAGTTCTTC
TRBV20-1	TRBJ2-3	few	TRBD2	CSARDLRTSGPRGFWSDTQYF	TGCAGTGCTAGAGATCTCCGAACTAGCGGCCCAAGGGGTTTTTGGTCGGATACGCAGTATTTT
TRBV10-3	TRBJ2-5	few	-	CAIKGRIGQETQYF	TGTGCCATCAAGGGTAGGATAGGTCAAGAGACCCAGTACTTC